Shown below are 26 T cell receptor beta chains from a single sample sequenced in a study of blood T cell repertoires in COVID-19. TCRdb's table, derived via immunoSEQ multiplex PCR, lists solely in-frame clones and lacks some. The table shows fewer than 200,000 clones, with approximately 82% occurring only once. The sample comprised peripheral blood. These receptor sequences come from a woman older than 75 with acute or convalescent COVID-19.

This chain connects TRBV7-9 to TRBJ2-5, with TRBD1 identical over 10 bases. The germline V gene has CDR1 SEHNR and CDR2 FQNEAQ (reference sequence). The CDR3 runs 19 residues. The V segment lost 7 bases and the J segment 0 bases; nucleotides outside the gene matches: 17. The chain's CDR3 is CASTPGGTGEGRYQETQYF. The CDR3 nucleotides are TGTGCCAGCACCCCAGGTGGGACAGGGGAAGGGAGGTACCAAGAGACCCAGTACTTC.

Only one count was recorded for this clone. V is TRBV5-1 and J is TRBJ1-2, with TRBD1 matching 7 bases. V shed 0 bases and J 1 base; nucleotides not matched to a gene: 9. The CDR3 is made up of 17 amino acids. The germline V gene encodes CDR1 SGHRS and CDR2 YFSETQ. Here the CDR3 DNA reads TGCGCCAGCAGCTTGGGACAGGGCGCTACCTTTAACTATGGCTACACCTTC. Translated: CASSLGQGATFNYGYTF.

The V call is TRBV5-4, the J call TRBJ2-3; 10 bases are shared with TRBD2. Germline V CDR1 and CDR2: SGHNT, YYREEE (reference sequence). The V gene end was trimmed by 4 bases and the J gene end by 2 bases; junction bases not matched to a gene: 10. The CDR3 sequence is 17 residues long. The CDR3 DNA is TGTGCCAGCAGCCGAATCGGACTAGCGGACTCCACAGATACGCAGTATTTT. Translation gives CASSRIGLADSTDTQYF.

The chain has TRBV4-1 and TRBJ2-6; 8 positions match TRBD1. CDR1 is MGHRA, CDR2 YSYEKL, per germline. CDR3 length: 15 amino acids. V lost 6 bases to trimming and J lost 2 bases; unmatched junction nucleotides: 3. For the CDR3, the DNA is TGCGCCAGCAGTCTACAGGGGGCTGGGGCCAACGTCCTGACTTTC. This sequence encodes CASSLQGAGANVLTF.

This clone was counted a few times. The rearrangement uses TRBV10-1 and TRBJ2-1, with D unresolved. The germline V gene has CDR1 WNHNN and CDR2 SYGVQD (reference sequence). Trimming shortened V by 0 bases and J by 9 bases, and 9 bases separated the two germline ends. The CDR3 sequence is 13 residues long. CDR3 in amino acids: CASSESYIGEQFF. CDR3 DNA: TGCGCCAGCAGTGAGTCTTATATCGGTGAGCAGTTCTTC.

The rearrangement joins TRBV11-2 to TRBJ2-1; D possibly corresponds to TRBD2 (5 bases). V lost 5 bases and J lost 4, with 15 bases in between. The CDR3 has 15 amino acids. Germline CDR1 is SGHAT and CDR2 is FQNNGV. The CDR3 region has the DNA TGTGCCAGCAGCCCCCGGGCGGGTGGGTACAATGAGCAGTTCTTC. Translation gives CASSPRAGGYNEQFF.

This sequence joins TRBV10-3 and TRBJ1-1, with a tentative D call TRBD1 (6 bases). Trimming cost V 6 bases and J 1 base, with 9 bases left between them. The length of the CDR3 is 13 residues. Germline loops: CDR1 ENHRY, CDR2 SYGVKD. The CDR3 protein is CAISRQANTEAFF. In DNA form, the CDR3 reads TGTGCCATCAGCCGACAGGCGAACACTGAAGCTTTCTTT.

The V gene is TRBV3-1 (or the pseudogene TRBV3-2), the J gene TRBJ2-7; TRBD2 agrees at 9 bases. V dropped 4 bases and J dropped 7; count of bases not matched to a gene: 14. This CDR3 contains 16 residues. CDR1 and CDR2 (germline): LGHDT, YNNKEL (reference sequence). CDR3 DNA: TGTGCCAGCAGCCGCCGACCGGGCCTCAGCGGGGGGGAGCAGTACTTC. It encodes CASSRRPGLSGGEQYF.

A few counts support this clone. The chain links TRBV10-2 to TRBJ2-5, with a tentative D call TRBD2 (6 bases). The CDR3 length is 15 residues. The V gene's germline CDR1 is WSHSY and CDR2 SAAADI. V lost 6 bases, J lost 5 bases, and 19 bases lay in between. The CDR3 nucleotides read TGCGCCAGCAGGGGGACCGGGGGAAAAGGGGAGACCCAGTACTTC. Its protein is CASRGTGGKGETQYF.

The CDR3 sequence: CSVERVVRGSNEQFF. The CDR3 bases are TGCAGCGTTGAAAGGGTTGTACGAGGGTCCAATGAGCAGTTCTTC. This chain joins TRBV29-1 and TRBJ2-1; D is possibly TRBD2 (5 bases). This CDR3 comprises 15 residues. Trimming pared 2 bases from V and 6 bases from J, leaving 17 bases between. Germline V gene lookup returns CDR1 SQVTM and CDR2 ANQGSEA.

The V and J genes are TRBV7-2 and TRBJ1-5, with 8 bases aligning to TRBD1. Trimming took 5 bases from V and 7 from J; bases not matched to a gene: 10. CDR3 length equals 15 residues. CDR1 and CDR2 (germline): SGHTA, FQGNSA. CDR3 region: CASSPTTGAGQPQHF. The CDR3 nucleotides read TGTGCCAGCAGCCCGACGACAGGGGCCGGCCAGCCCCAGCATTTT.

The CDR3 DNA is TGTGCCAGCAGCCAAGGACTAGCGGGAGTGGGGTACGAGCAGTACTTC. Residues: CASSQGLAGVGYEQYF. The gene calls are TRBV27 and TRBJ2-7, with 13 bases lining up with TRBD2. This CDR3 has 16 residues. Per the germline V gene, CDR1 is MNHEY and CDR2 is SMNVEV (reference sequence). J was trimmed by 4 bases and V by 6 bases; bases with no gene match: 9.

The chain employs TRBV5-8 and TRBJ1-1, with a possible D match to TRBD1 (6 bases). The V gene's germline CDR1 is SGHTS and CDR2 YDEGEE. This CDR3 has 10 residues. V was pared by 7 bases and J by 10 bases, with 11 bases between. As DNA, the CDR3 is TGTGCCAGCTTGAGGGGGGGAGCTTTCTTT. Translated, it gives CASLRGGAFF.

The J gene is TRBJ2-1, the V gene TRBV29-1; D perhaps matches TRBD1 (7 bases). The germline V and J ends were trimmed by 5 bases and 6 bases, with 14 bases remaining between them. Germline loops: CDR1 SQVTM, CDR2 ANQGSEA. This CDR3 is built from 13 residues. In DNA form, the CDR3 reads TGCAGCGTTACCCCAGGGGGGAGCAATGAGCAGTTCTTC. This translates into CSVTPGGSNEQFF.

The chain has TRBV20-1 and TRBJ2-1, with D tentatively TRBD2 (6 bases). Trimming pared 3 bases from V and 2 bases from J, leaving 17 bases between. The germline V gene encodes CDR1 DFQATT and CDR2 SNEGSKA (reference sequence). This CDR3 has 16 residues. CDR3 sequence (DNA): TGCAGTGCTAGTGCTACACTAGCTGAGACCTACAATGAGCAGTTCTTC. Protein product: CSASATLAETYNEQFF.

CDR3 DNA: TGTGCCAGAAGCTTGGGAAAGGGGGCGTGTGGCTACACCTTC. This encodes CARSLGKGACGYTF. The J gene is TRBJ1-2, the V gene TRBV5-3, with 7 nucleotides matching TRBD1. TRBV5-3 is given ORF status, its function remaining uncertain. V shed 0 bases, J shed 7 bases, and the junction held 6 bases outside the gene matches. The CDR3 covers 14 residues.

This clone was observed a few times. The chain employs TRBV7-9 and TRBJ1-3; D is perhaps TRBD1 (5 bases). The CDR3 covers 12 residues. Germline CDR1 and CDR2: SEHNR and FQNEAQ (reference sequence). The V and J ends lost 5 bases and 9 bases respectively, with 11 bases between them. This CDR3 reads CASSQTDGTIYF. CDR3 sequence (DNA): TGTGCCAGCAGCCAGACAGACGGCACCATATATTTT.

The CDR3 DNA is TGTGCCAGCAGCCCCCGGGGAGGGGAGCTGTTTTTT. This encodes CASSPRGGELFF. The rearrangement links TRBV7-2 to TRBJ2-2, with a tentative D call TRBD2 (5 bases). With 5 bases removed from V and 8 bases from J, the gap between germline ends came to 9 bases. Germline values: CDR1 SGHTA, CDR2 FQGNSA. There are 12 residues in the CDR3.

The chain employs TRBV7-2 and TRBJ2-2; 7 bases line up with TRBD1. With 6 bases clipped from V and 6 bases from J, the junction kept 4 bases outside the gene matches. Germline CDR1 SGHTA, CDR2 FQGNSA. The CDR3 totals 13 residues. CDR3 loop: CASRAGGAGELFF. The CDR3 bases are TGTGCCAGCAGAGCAGGGGGTGCCGGGGAGCTGTTTTTT.

The chain couples TRBV24-1 to TRBJ2-3; 7 bases line up with TRBD2. Germline CDR1 KGHDR, CDR2 SFDVKD. This CDR3 spans 15 amino acids. The V and J ends lost 3 bases and 4 bases, in that order; junction bases with no gene match: 6. The DNA for the CDR3 is TGTGCCACCAGTGATCGGACTAGAGGTGCAGATACGCAGTATTTT. Its translation: CATSDRTRGADTQYF.

This clone was seen at least ten times. The chain is built from TRBV4-2 and TRBJ1-6, with D maybe TRBD1 (6 bases). The germline V gene encodes CDR1 LGHNA and CDR2 YNFKEQ. The CDR3 has 16 residues. Trimming left V 4 bases short and J 8 bases short, with 18 bases between. This chain's CDR3 is CASSPNGGVGHSPLHF. Written as DNA, the CDR3 is TGTGCCAGCAGCCCGAATGGGGGCGTAGGGCATTCACCCCTCCACTTT.

This chain links TRBV2 with TRBJ1-3; D is ambiguous. In germline, CDR1 is SNHLY, CDR2 FYNNEI. V was cut by 2 bases and J by 6 bases, with 11 bases left in between. The CDR3 length is 14 residues. The CDR3 loop reads CASSEPRVENTIYF. For the CDR3, the DNA is TGTGCCAGCAGTGAACCACGGGTCGAAAACACCATATATTTT.

This clone occurred many times. CDR3 nucleotide sequence: TGTGCCAGCAGCACGGGACAGCACACCGGGGAGCTGTTTTTT. Translation gives CASSTGQHTGELFF. V gene TRBV5-4 combines with J gene TRBJ2-2; the match to TRBD1 covers 7 bases. V shed 4 bases, J shed 3 bases, and the junction held 3 bases outside the gene matches. CDR1 is SGHNT and CDR2 is YYREEE in the germline V gene (reference sequence). The CDR3 length is 14 residues.

V is TRBV30 and J is TRBJ2-2; the match to TRBD1 covers 10 bases. The CDR3 consists of 15 residues. The germline V gene encodes CDR1 GTSNPN and CDR2 SVGIG (reference sequence). The V segment lost 1 base and the J segment 6 bases; nucleotides outside the gene matches: 5. CDR3 in amino acids: CAWSGPGQGSGELFF. In DNA, the CDR3 is TGTGCCTGGAGTGGACCGGGACAGGGGTCCGGGGAGCTGTTTTTT. Variable domain in full (rest from reference TRBV30 and TRBJ2-2): SQTIHQWPATLVQPVGSPLSLECTVEGTSNPNLYWYRQAAGRGLQLLFYSVGIGQISSEVPQNLSASRPQDRQFILSSKKLLLSDSGFYLCAWSGPGQGSGELFFGEGSRLTVL.

The chain carries TRBV3-1 (or the pseudogene TRBV3-2) and TRBJ1-1; TRBD1 matches at 11 bases. Trimming at V came to 2 bases and at J to 0 bases, leaving 8 bases not matched to a gene. CDR3 length: 18 residues. The V gene's germline CDR1 is LGHDT and CDR2 YNNKEL (reference sequence). The CDR3 DNA sequence: TGTGCCAGCAGCCAATTCGCCGGGACAGGGGGGATGAACACTGAAGCTTTCTTT. It yields the protein CASSQFAGTGGMNTEAFF.

The chain has TRBV18 and TRBJ2-7, with D possibly TRBD2 on 5 matching bases. The CDR3 covers 15 residues. Trimming cost V 4 bases and J 3 bases, with 16 bases left between them. The germline V gene has CDR1 KGHSH and CDR2 LQKENI. The DNA of the CDR3 is TGTGCCAGCTCACGGGTGGGAGCGGAACTCTACGAGCAGTACTTC. It codes for CASSRVGAELYEQYF.